This T cell receptor (beta chain) was observed in a study of cytomegalovirus exposure and HLA in healthy donors. On the study more broadly: Earlier, 150 million to 200 million T cells were analyzed, and 95 million to 140 million unique TCR beta sequences were found among them.

Germline V CDR1 and CDR2: MRHNA, SNTAGT. V was pared by 4 bases and J by 5 bases, with 4 bases of the junction left unmatched. This CDR3 is built from 13 residues. Primers included in the PCR were 60 Vbeta and 13 Jbeta primers. Authors' analysis steps: The authors later counted some 76 million unique TCR beta chains, some 10 million of them shared. Sequencing was performed with immunoSEQ multiplex PCR; in TCRdb, only in-frame clones are kept and a portion is missing. For V, J and clone size, that table is used; D and trimming come from the DNA. The table records fewer than 250,000 clones, around 79% of them present only once.

The chain joins TRBV6-4 to TRBJ1-1, with 7 bases matching TRBD1. Material for sequencing was PBMCs. This TCR was sampled from a woman aged 50 to 65 in good health and CMV-seronegative. The CDR3 loop is CASSAQGGTEAFF. In DNA form, the CDR3 reads TGTGCCAGCAGTGCCCAGGGGGGAACTGAAGCTTTCTTT.